The rows below give T cell receptor beta chains drawn from one sample of a study of blood T cells in healthy people across ages. From the 5' RACE reads, TCRdb called clonotypes with MiXCR, one entry per CDR3 protein. Seen here are about 580,000 distinct CDR3 sequences, 47% observed once, and the top ten hold 20% to 25%. Sample: blood. The receptor set was obtained from a man older than 75 in good health. Each CDR3 is given with its conserved first and last residue. D genes are given only for firm matches. Rows may omit the clone size; those that give it use once, few, many or a size class.

NA,TRBV7-2,NA,TRBJ2-6,TGTGCCAGCAGGCGACCCTCTGGGGCCAACGTCCTGACTTTC,CASRRPSGANVLTF
NA,TRBV4-3,TRBD2,TRBJ2-2,TGCGCCAGCAGCCAAGATCGGGGGGAAGCCGGGGAGCTGTTTTTT,CASSQDRGEAGELFF
NA,TRBV27,TRBD2,TRBJ2-4,TGTGCCAGCAGCAGACGGTCGGGGGGGAACATTCAGTACTTC,CASSRRSGGNIQYF
NA,TRBV12-3/TRBV12-4,NA,TRBJ2-1,TGTGCCAGCACCACGACTGCCAATGAGCAGTTCTTC,CASTTTANEQFF
few,TRBV20-1,TRBD1,TRBJ1-5,TGCAGTGCCAAGACAGGGAGGGAGGATCAGCCCCAGCATTTT,CSAKTGREDQPQHF
few,TRBV6-5,NA,TRBJ1-6,TGTGCCAGCAGTTATAGGGGATCCTATAATTCACCCCTCCACTTT,CASSYRGSYNSPLHF
few,TRBV11-3,NA,TRBJ2-7,TGTGCCAGCAGCGTATCAAGTGGGAAGTCCTACGAGCAGTACTTC,CASSVSSGKSYEQYF
once,TRBV28,NA,TRBJ2-7,TGTGCCAGCAGTTTAGGGGCACAGAACTCCTACGAGCAGTACTTC,CASSLGAQNSYEQYF
few,TRBV18,TRBD2,TRBJ2-1,TGTGCCAGCTCACCGAGGACTAGCGTGGGCAATGAGCAGTTCTTC,CASSPRTSVGNEQFF
NA,TRBV28,TRBD2,TRBJ2-7,TGTGCCAGCAGTTTAGACCTCACCGGGACTAGCGGGGGGTTTTCCTACGAGCAGTACTTC,CASSLDLTGTSGGFSYEQYF
once,TRBV27,TRBD2,TRBJ2-7,TGTGCCAGCAGGCCCTTTGGCGGGAGGATTCGCGAGCAGTACTTC,CASRPFGGRIREQYF
few,TRBV6-2/TRBV6-3,TRBD1,TRBJ2-6,TGTGCCAGCAGTTATACAGGGGCCGGGGCCAACGTCCTGACTTTC,CASSYTGAGANVLTF
NA,TRBV27,NA,TRBJ2-1,TGTGCCAGCAGTTCAACAAAGGGCGGGAATGAGCAGTTCTTC,CASSSTKGGNEQFF
NA,TRBV7-8,TRBD2,TRBJ2-3,TGTGCCAGCAGCGGAGACGGGGGGGCCTTAGATACGCAGTATTTT,CASSGDGGALDTQYF
few,TRBV12-5,NA,TRBJ2-1,TGTGCTAGTGGTTGGAGCTCCTACAATGAGCAGTTCTTC,CASGWSSYNEQFF
NA,TRBV25-1,NA,TRBJ2-1,TGTGCCAGCAGTCCGGGACATGAGCAGTTCTTC,CASSPGHEQFF
few,TRBV9,NA,TRBJ1-2,TGTGCCAGCAGCGTAGAGGCACGGGGGTCCTATGGCTACACCTTC,CASSVEARGSYGYTF
many,TRBV7-9,NA,TRBJ2-7,TGTGCCAGCAACTCCCCGGGACAACCCTACGAGCAGTACTTC,CASNSPGQPYEQYF
few,TRBV29-1,TRBD2,TRBJ2-7,TGCAGCGCCACTAGCGGGAGGAGCTCCTACGAGCAGTACTTC,CSATSGRSSYEQYF
few,TRBV3-1,NA,TRBJ2-1,TGTGCCAGCGGGATCGGCTCCTACAATGAGCAGTTCTTC,CASGIGSYNEQFF
few,TRBV6-5,NA,TRBJ2-1,TGTGCCAGCAGCCTCGGTTGGGTTCGGAACAATGAGCAGTTCTTC,CASSLGWVRNNEQFF
NA,TRBV27,NA,TRBJ2-3,TGTGCCACCACGAGGGTAGGGGGACTGGATACGCAGTATTTT,CATTRVGGLDTQYF
few,TRBV9,TRBD1,TRBJ2-3,TGTGCCAGCAGCGTAGATTGGACAGGGACCGATACGCAGTATTTT,CASSVDWTGTDTQYF
NA,TRBV7-8,NA,TRBJ2-7,TGTGCCAGCAGCTTAGCCCCCGGGACATTGGGAAGGGGCGAGCAGTACTTC,CASSLAPGTLGRGEQYF
many,TRBV6-6,NA,TRBJ2-2,TGTGCCAGCAGTGCCCCGGAATATGGGGCCACCGGGGAGCTGTTTTTT,CASSAPEYGATGELFF
NA,TRBV7-2,NA,TRBJ1-5,TGTGCCAGCAGCTTAGCGACAGGCCGGGATCGGCCCCAGCATTTT,CASSLATGRDRPQHF
NA,TRBV7-2,NA,TRBJ2-1,TGTGCCAGCGGACCCCGCCGGGCGGATGAGCAGTTCTTC,CASGPRRADEQFF
NA,TRBV29-1,NA,TRBJ2-3,TGCAGCGTCGCGGGACACCCAGGGGGGACCACAGATACGCAGTATTTT,CSVAGHPGGTTDTQYF
NA,TRBV20-1,TRBD1,TRBJ2-6,TGCAGTGCTATCATACAGGGGGCTGGGGCCAACGTCCTGACTTTC,CSAIIQGAGANVLTF
few,TRBV7-6,NA,TRBJ2-1,TGTGCCAGCAGCCCGAACCTCCGGGACCCTGGGTTCTTC,CASSPNLRDPGFF
NA,TRBV20-1,NA,TRBJ2-7,TGCAGTGCTAGAGATGGGGGTATACCCTACAATGAGCAGTACTTC,CSARDGGIPYNEQYF
NA,TRBV20-1,NA,TRBJ2-6,TGCAGTGCTCCGGGAGCTGGGGCCAACGTCCTGACTTTC,CSAPGAGANVLTF
NA,TRBV6-5,NA,TRBJ2-2,TGTGCCAGCAGTTACTCGATGGGGGGGCCGGGCACCGGGGAGCTGTTTTTT,CASSYSMGGPGTGELFF
NA,TRBV4-3,NA,TRBJ2-3,TGCGCCAGCAGCCAAGGCCAGACAGGAACCACAGATACGCAGTATTTT,CASSQGQTGTTDTQYF
NA,TRBV7-8,NA,TRBJ2-7,TGTGCCAGCAGCTTAGCCCCAGGATCGGGCTTCTACGAGCAGTACTTC,CASSLAPGSGFYEQYF
NA,TRBV9,NA,TRBJ1-2,TGTGCCAGCAGCCTCTGGGGGGGAGGGAATGGCTACACCTTC,CASSLWGGGNGYTF
many,TRBV28,NA,TRBJ2-4,TGTGCCAGCAGTTTCCAGCGGAGGGGGGACATTCAGTACTTC,CASSFQRRGDIQYF
few,TRBV28,NA,TRBJ1-2,TGTGCCAGCAGTTTGGAAGAAAACTATGGCTACACCTTC,CASSLEENYGYTF
NA,TRBV5-1,NA,TRBJ1-5,TGCGCCAGCAGCTTGGGGGACGTTAATCAGCCCCAGCATTTT,CASSLGDVNQPQHF
few,TRBV18,TRBD1,TRBJ2-1,TGTGCCAGCTCCCACGGACAGGGAAATGAGCAGTTCTTC,CASSHGQGNEQFF
NA,TRBV27,NA,TRBJ2-4,TGTGCCAGCAGTTTCAACCCCACCGCCAAAAACATTCAGTACTTC,CASSFNPTAKNIQYF
NA,TRBV20-1,TRBD1,TRBJ2-3,TGCAGTGCGCAAGGCAGGGGGCGAGATACGCAGTATTTT,CSAQGRGRDTQYF
many,TRBV6-6,NA,TRBJ2-1,TGTGCCAGCAAACGGGACGACTACAATGAGCAGTTCTTC,CASKRDDYNEQFF
NA,TRBV12-3/TRBV12-4,TRBD2,TRBJ2-1,TGTGCCAGCAGTCTAAGATCGTCGGGACTAGCGTCCAATGAGCAGTTCTTC,CASSLRSSGLASNEQFF
NA,TRBV5-8,TRBD1,TRBJ2-3,TGTGCCAGCAGCCGGGGACAGGGATTAGATACGCAGTATTTT,CASSRGQGLDTQYF
NA,TRBV14,NA,TRBJ2-1,TGTGCCGGCAGCCAACGTTTCCCGGGACAAGACAATGAGCAGTTCTTC,CAGSQRFPGQDNEQFF
few,TRBV4-1,NA,TRBJ2-7,TGCGCCAGCAGCCTTTACGGGGGAGTATACGAGCAGTACTTC,CASSLYGGVYEQYF
NA,TRBV4-2,TRBD1,TRBJ1-1,TGTGCCAGCAGCCAAGCTCGGACAGGCCACACTGAAGCTTTCTTT,CASSQARTGHTEAFF
NA,TRBV3-1,TRBD1,TRBJ2-3,TGTGCCAGCAGCATACGACAGGGTCCAGATACGCAGTATTTT,CASSIRQGPDTQYF
NA,TRBV30,TRBD1,TRBJ1-2,TGTGCCTGGAGTGGACAGGGTAATGGCTACACCTTC,CAWSGQGNGYTF
NA,TRBV5-1,NA,TRBJ1-1,TGCGCCAGCAGTCAGGGAAGCATGAACACTGAAGCTTTCTTT,CASSQGSMNTEAFF
NA,TRBV27,NA,TRBJ1-6,TGTGCCAGCAGCATCACGGGGTACTCACCCCTCCACTTT,CASSITGYSPLHF
few,TRBV29-1,NA,TRBJ2-7,TGCAGCGTTGAAGGCCGGGACCAACGCGGCGAGCAGTACTTC,CSVEGRDQRGEQYF
NA,TRBV2,NA,TRBJ1-1,TGTGCCAGCATCGACCGATGGGAGGCTTTCTTT,CASIDRWEAFF
NA,TRBV7-9,TRBD2,TRBJ2-1,TGTGCCAGCAGCTCCAGGACTAGCGGGGGCCTTGGGGCCTACAATGAGCAGTTCTTC,CASSSRTSGGLGAYNEQFF
few,TRBV7-2,TRBD1,TRBJ1-2,TGTGCCAGCAGCTTACCCGAGGACAGGGGTAGTCGCGGCTACACCTTC,CASSLPEDRGSRGYTF
NA,TRBV19,TRBD2,TRBJ2-7,TGTGCCAGTAGTCTGGCCGGGACTAGCGAACACGAGCAGTACTTC,CASSLAGTSEHEQYF
few,TRBV9,NA,TRBJ1-6,TGTGCCAGCAGCGTTTATGAGAGCTCCTATAATTCACCCCTCCACTTT,CASSVYESSYNSPLHF
few,TRBV11-2,NA,TRBJ2-5,TGTGCCAGCAGCCCAGGGGACCTCGGTGTAGGGCAGTACTTC,CASSPGDLGVGQYF
NA,TRBV4-1,NA,TRBJ2-3,TGCGCCAGCAGCCAACGGGGCACCACAGATACGCAGTATTTT,CASSQRGTTDTQYF